One and the same sample provided the 3 T cell receptor beta chains below, sequenced in a study of Tregs in tolerant kidney transplant recipients. Data came from immunoSEQ multiplex PCR; TCRdb stores just in-frame clones and leaves some out. This table holds roughly 99,000 clones, 80% to 95% found once. The sample consisted of CD4+ T cells from blood, taken before the transplant. The receptors stem from a human donor who received a combined kidney and bone marrow transplant.

This chain joins TRBV30 and TRBJ1-2; TRBD1 matches at 9 bases. Germline CDR1 and CDR2: GTSNPN and SVGIG (reference sequence). This CDR3 has 14 residues. Trimming took 2 bases from V and 4 from J; bases not matched to a gene: 5. The CDR3 loop reads CAWSMDRGFYGYTF. The CDR3 nucleotides read TGTGCCTGGAGTATGGACAGGGGTTTCTATGGCTACACCTTC.

This chain links TRBV6-5 with TRBJ1-1; D perhaps matches TRBD1 (5 bases). Germline-derived CDR1 and CDR2 are MNHEY and SVGAGI. V was trimmed by 5 bases and J by 5 bases, leaving 6 bases between them. The CDR3 totals 11 residues. This chain's CDR3 is CASSQGTEAFF. The DNA of the CDR3 is TGTGCCAGCAGTCAGGGAACTGAAGCTTTCTTT.

The V and J genes are TRBV27 and TRBJ1-2; 12 bases fit TRBD1. The CDR3 extends over 16 amino acids. Germline lookup yields CDR1 MNHEY and CDR2 SMNVEV (reference sequence). Trimming at V came to 5 bases and at J to 5 bases, leaving 9 bases not matched to a gene. The CDR3 DNA reads TGTGCCAGCAGTCTTACCGGGACAGGGGGCGCTTATGGCTACACCTTC. Translation: CASSLTGTGGAYGYTF.